This T cell receptor beta chain comes out of a study of blood T cell repertoires in COVID-19. Across the study: Specimens from acute and convalescent COVID-19 originated in the United States, Italy and Spain.

The CDR3 has 13 residues. From germline, CDR1 is GTSNPN and CDR2 SVGIG (reference sequence). V was shortened by 4 bases and J by 8 bases, with 17 bases between the two germline ends. This table comes from immunoSEQ multiplex PCR, and its TCRdb copy is limited to in-frame clones, with some not included. Of more than 200,000 clones listed, roughly nine tenths were seen once; the top ten hold 10% to 13%. Sequenced input: PBMCs or T cells enriched from blood (not recorded which). This chain joins TRBV30 and TRBJ1-2, with a possible D match to TRBD1 (6 bases). The TCR sequence derives from a man aged 30 to 45 who had recovered from COVID-19. For the CDR3, the DNA is TGTGCCTGGATGGGGGCAGGGGTGGAGGGCTACACCTTC. Its translation: CAWMGAGVEGYTF.